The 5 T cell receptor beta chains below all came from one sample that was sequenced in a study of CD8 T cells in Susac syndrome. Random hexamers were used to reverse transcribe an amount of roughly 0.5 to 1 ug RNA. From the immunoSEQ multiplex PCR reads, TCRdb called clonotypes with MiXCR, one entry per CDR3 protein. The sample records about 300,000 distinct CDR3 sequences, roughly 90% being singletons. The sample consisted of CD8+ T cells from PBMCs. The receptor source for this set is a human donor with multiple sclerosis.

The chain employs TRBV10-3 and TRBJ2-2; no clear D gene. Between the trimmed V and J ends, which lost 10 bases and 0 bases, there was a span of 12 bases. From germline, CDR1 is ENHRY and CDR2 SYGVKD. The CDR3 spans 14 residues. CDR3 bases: TGTGCCACCGGGCCAGACGCGAACACCGGGGAGCTGTTTTTT. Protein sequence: CATGPDANTGELFF.

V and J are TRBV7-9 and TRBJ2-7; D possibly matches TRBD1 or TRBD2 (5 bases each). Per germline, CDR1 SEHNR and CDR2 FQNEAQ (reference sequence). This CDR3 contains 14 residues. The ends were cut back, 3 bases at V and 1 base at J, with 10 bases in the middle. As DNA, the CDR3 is TGTGCCAGCAGCTTCCCGGGACGGTCCTACGAGCAGTACTTC. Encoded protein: CASSFPGRSYEQYF.

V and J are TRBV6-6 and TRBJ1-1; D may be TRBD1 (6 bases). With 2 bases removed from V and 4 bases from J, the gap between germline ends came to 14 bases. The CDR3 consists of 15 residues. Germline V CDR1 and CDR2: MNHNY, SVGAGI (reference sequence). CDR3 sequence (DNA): TGTGCCAGCAGTTACGTGGGGGGCCTGGGCACTGAAGCTTTCTTT. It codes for CASSYVGGLGTEAFF.

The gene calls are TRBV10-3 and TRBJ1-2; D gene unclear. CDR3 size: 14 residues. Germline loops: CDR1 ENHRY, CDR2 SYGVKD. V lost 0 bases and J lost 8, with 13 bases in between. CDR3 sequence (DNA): TGTGCCATCAGTGAGTCTCCCACAGCCATAGGCTACACCTTC. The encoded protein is CAISESPTAIGYTF.

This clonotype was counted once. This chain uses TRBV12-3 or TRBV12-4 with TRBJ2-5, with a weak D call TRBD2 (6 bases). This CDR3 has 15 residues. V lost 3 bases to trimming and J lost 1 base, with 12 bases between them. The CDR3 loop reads CASSFRRDVQETQYF. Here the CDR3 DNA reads TGTGCCAGCAGTTTCAGGCGGGACGTCCAAGAGACCCAGTACTTC.